This TCR beta chain was sequenced for a study of CD8 T cells in ankylosing spondylitis. Study-level results: Matched ankylosing spondylitis synovial fluid reportedly contained a significantly enriched population of disease-linked clones.

Germline CDR1 and CDR2: DFQATT and SNEGSKA (reference sequence). Trimming took 4 bases from V and 4 from J, leaving 16 bases between them. The CDR3 totals 14 residues. This clonotype has a handful of counts. Its target is unknown. TCRdb reprocessed the 5' RACE reads with MiXCR, giving one entry per CDR3 protein. In the table there are around 250,000 distinct CDR3 sequences, around a tenth of which are singletons. This TCR derives from a male donor with ankylosing spondylitis or in good health (not recorded which). Sequenced: blood, either unsorted or a sorted T cell fraction (not recorded which). The chain employs TRBV20-1 and TRBJ2-5; D might be TRBD2 (6 bases). CDR3 amino acids: CSATPSGVGETQYF. As DNA, the CDR3 is TGCAGTGCTACCCCGTCGGGGGTAGGAGAGACCCAGTACTTC.